This TCR beta chain was sequenced during a study of blood T cell repertoires in COVID-19. In the study overall: The cDNA or gDNA used as material had been derived from T cells, B-cell-depleted T cells, or PBMCs.

Produced via immunoSEQ multiplex PCR; TCRdb's table is partial and in-frame only. The sample includes about 170,000 clones, just under 85% of them seen just once. The TCR sequence derives from a man between 35 and 55 years old who had recovered from COVID-19. The sequenced material came from peripheral blood.

CDR3: CASSGTGTLTDTQYF. For the CDR3, the DNA is TGCGCCAGCAGCGGGACAGGGACGCTCACAGATACGCAGTATTTT. The gene calls are TRBV4-1 and TRBJ2-3; 9 nucleotides align to TRBD1. CDR3 length: 15 amino acids. Unmatched junction bases numbered 5, after V lost 5 bases and J lost 2 bases. CDR1 is MGHRA and CDR2 is YSYEKL in the germline V gene.